The 5 T cell receptor beta chains below were found in one sample sequenced in a study of radiotherapy plus CTLA-4 blockade in lung cancer. The repertoire was sequenced with immunoSEQ multiplex PCR; TCRdb's copy has only in-frame clones and lacks some. The data show over 80,000 clones, roughly four fifths seen once. The starting material was peripheral blood, obtained from a patient treated with radiotherapy plus ipilimumab. These receptors originate from a human donor with non-small cell lung cancer who had stable disease on radiotherapy plus ipilimumab.

This sequence joins TRBV6-4 and TRBJ2-3; TRBD1 matches at 7 bases. This CDR3 is 17 amino acids long. V shed 5 bases, J shed 4 bases, and the junction held 15 bases outside the gene matches. The germline V gene encodes CDR1 MRHNA and CDR2 SNTAGT. CDR3 nucleotides: TGTGCCAGCAGTCGGGGACAGCTGCCCCCATGGGCAGATACGCAGTATTTT. Encoded protein: CASSRGQLPPWADTQYF.

The V call is TRBV30, the J call TRBJ2-3; D might be TRBD1 or TRBD2, each matching 5 bases. Trimming pared 0 bases from V and 4 bases from J, leaving 14 bases between. This CDR3 contains 15 residues. Germline lookup yields CDR1 GTSNPN and CDR2 SVGIG (reference sequence). Here the CDR3 DNA reads TGTGCCTGGAGTGTACGTGGGGCGAGGGCAGATACGCAGTATTTT. Its protein is CAWSVRGARADTQYF.

This chain uses TRBV27 with TRBJ2-2; no definite D call. Germline V gene data show CDR1 as MNHEY and CDR2 as SMNVEV (reference sequence). V lost 3 bases, J lost 0 bases, and 8 bases lay in between. The CDR3 consists of 15 residues. CDR3 in amino acids: CASSFLPPNTGELFF. The CDR3 DNA is TGTGCCAGCAGTTTCCTCCCGCCGAACACCGGGGAGCTGTTTTTT.

The CDR3 protein is CASSPDSGRTQYF. The CDR3 nucleotides are TGTGCCAGCAGCCCGGACAGCGGGAGGACCCAGTACTTC. The J gene is TRBJ2-5, the V gene TRBV9, with 8 bases fitting TRBD2. The CDR3 has 13 residues. CDR1 and CDR2 (germline): SGDLS, YYNGEE. The ends lost 4 bases at V and 7 bases at J; junction bases unmatched: 6.

This CDR3 is CASSLAGGLNTEAFF. The CDR3 region has the DNA TGTGCCAGCAGTTTAGCAGGGGGTTTAAACACTGAAGCTTTCTTT. This chain joins TRBV28 and TRBJ1-1, with 7 bases identical to TRBD1. The CDR3 loop spans 15 amino acids. J gave up 2 bases and V 2 bases, and 5 bases lay outside the gene matches. Germline loops: CDR1 MDHEN, CDR2 SYDVKM.